The 7 T cell receptor beta chains below all came from one sample that was sequenced in a study of cytomegalovirus exposure and HLA in healthy donors. The repertoire was sequenced with immunoSEQ multiplex PCR; TCRdb's copy has only in-frame clones and lacks some. The data show roughly 120,000 clones, with 70% to 90% seen just once and about 4.1% held by the top ten. Sequencing was done on a sample of PBMCs. All receptors come from a man aged 18 to 35 in good health and CMV-seropositive.

V and J are TRBV7-4 and TRBJ2-7, with TRBD2 identical over 12 bases. The V and J ends lost 5 bases and 3 bases, in that order; junction bases with no gene match: 11. This CDR3 spans 17 amino acids. Germline CDR1 is SGHVT and CDR2 is SQSDAQ. The CDR3 nucleotides are TGTGCCAGCAGCCCCCGGTGCGGACTAGCGGGGATCTACGAGCAGTACTTC. This encodes CASSPRCGLAGIYEQYF.

The gene calls are TRBV7-2 and TRBJ1-2; 10 nucleotides agree with TRBD1. The length of the CDR3 is 15 residues. Trimming cost V 3 bases and J 5 bases; bases outside gene matches: 6. Germline CDR1 and CDR2: SGHTA and FQGNSA. The CDR3 region has the DNA TGTGCCAGCAGCTTTGAAGGACAGGGGGGATATGGCTACACCTTC. Translation: CASSFEGQGGYGYTF.

The chain recombines TRBV11-3 with TRBJ2-7; D unclear. The CDR3 is 12 amino acids. V dropped 0 bases and J dropped 5 bases, with 5 bases sitting between them. Germline V gene data show CDR1 as SGHNT and CDR2 as YENEEA. CDR3 loop: CASSLDPNEQYF. The DNA for the CDR3 is TGTGCCAGCAGCTTAGATCCCAACGAGCAGTACTTC.

This clone was seen only a few times. This chain joins TRBV9 and TRBJ1-2; no definite D call. CDR3 size: 13 residues. Per the germline V gene, CDR1 is SGDLS and CDR2 is YYNGEE. Between the trimmed V and J ends, which lost 4 bases and 4 bases, there was a span of 11 bases. This CDR3 reads CASSPGWSYGYTF. The CDR3 bases are TGTGCCAGCAGCCCCGGGTGGAGCTATGGCTACACCTTC.

This clone appeared once. This chain connects TRBV5-1 to TRBJ2-2, with 9 bases lining up with TRBD2. CDR1 is SGHRS and CDR2 is YFSETQ in the germline V gene. V trimming: 4 bases; J trimming: 4 bases; junction bases outside the gene matches: 5. The CDR3 has 15 residues. CDR3 nucleotides: TGCGCCAGCAGCGCGAGCGGGGGGCCCACCGGGGAGCTGTTTTTT. It translates to CASSASGGPTGELFF. The full variable domain, with the rest looked up from reference TRBV5-1 and TRBJ2-2, is KAGVTQTPRYLIKTRGQQVTLSCSPISGHRSVSWYQQTPGQGLQFLFEYFSETQRNKGNFPGRFSGRQFSNSRSEMNVSTLELGDSALYLCASSASGGPTGELFFGEGSRLTVL.

The gene calls are TRBV6-6 and TRBJ2-5, with TRBD1 matching over 8 bases. Germline lookup yields CDR1 MNHNY and CDR2 SVGAGI (reference sequence). V was clipped by 5 bases and J by 5 bases; unmatched bases: 10. The CDR3 consists of 15 residues. This chain's CDR3 is CASSDFRGRGETQYF. The CDR3 DNA sequence: TGTGCCAGCAGTGACTTCAGGGGGCGAGGGGAGACCCAGTACTTC.

This sequence joins TRBV13 and TRBJ2-3, with 11 positions matching TRBD2. Germline V lookup: CDR1 PRHDT, CDR2 FYEKMQ (reference sequence). This CDR3 region has 16 residues. V was clipped by 0 bases and J by 1 base; unmatched bases: 0. The DNA for the CDR3 is TGTGCCAGCAGCTTAGGGGGACTAGCGGGCACAGATACGCAGTATTTT. Translating gives CASSLGGLAGTDTQYF.